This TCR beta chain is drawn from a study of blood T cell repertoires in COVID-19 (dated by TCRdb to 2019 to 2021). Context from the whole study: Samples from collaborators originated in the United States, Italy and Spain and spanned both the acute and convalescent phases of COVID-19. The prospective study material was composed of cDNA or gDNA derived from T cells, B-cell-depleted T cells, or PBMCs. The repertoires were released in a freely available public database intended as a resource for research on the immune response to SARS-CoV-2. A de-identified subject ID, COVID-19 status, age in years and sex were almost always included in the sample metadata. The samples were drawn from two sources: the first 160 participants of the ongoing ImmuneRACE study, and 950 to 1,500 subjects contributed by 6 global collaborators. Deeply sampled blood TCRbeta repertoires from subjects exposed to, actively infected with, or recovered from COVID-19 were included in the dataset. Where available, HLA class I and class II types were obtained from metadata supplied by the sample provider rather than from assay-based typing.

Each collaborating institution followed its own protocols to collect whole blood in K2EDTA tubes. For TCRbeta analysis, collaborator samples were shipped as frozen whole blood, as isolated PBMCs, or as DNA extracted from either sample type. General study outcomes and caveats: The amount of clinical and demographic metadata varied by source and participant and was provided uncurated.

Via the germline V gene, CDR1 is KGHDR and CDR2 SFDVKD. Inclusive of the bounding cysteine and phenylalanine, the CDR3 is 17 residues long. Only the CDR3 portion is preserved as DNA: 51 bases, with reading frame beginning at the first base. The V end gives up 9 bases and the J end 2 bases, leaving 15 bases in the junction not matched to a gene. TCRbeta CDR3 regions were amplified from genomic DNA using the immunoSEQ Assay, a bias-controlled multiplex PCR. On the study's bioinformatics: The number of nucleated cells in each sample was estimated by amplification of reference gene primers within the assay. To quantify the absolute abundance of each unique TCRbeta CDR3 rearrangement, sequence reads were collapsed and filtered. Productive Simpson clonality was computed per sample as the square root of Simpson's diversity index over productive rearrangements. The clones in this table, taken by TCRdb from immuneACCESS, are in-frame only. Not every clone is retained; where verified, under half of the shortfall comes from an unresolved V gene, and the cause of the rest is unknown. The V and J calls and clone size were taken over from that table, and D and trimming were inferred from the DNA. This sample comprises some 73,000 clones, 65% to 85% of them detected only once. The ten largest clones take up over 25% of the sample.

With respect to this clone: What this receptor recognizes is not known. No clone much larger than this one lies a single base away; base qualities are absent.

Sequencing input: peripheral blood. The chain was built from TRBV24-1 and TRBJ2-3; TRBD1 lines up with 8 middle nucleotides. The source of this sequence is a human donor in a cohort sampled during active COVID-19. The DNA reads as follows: TGTGCCACCGGGGGGAACACCGGGACAGGAGTCACAGATACGCAGTATTTT. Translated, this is CATGGNTGTGVTDTQYF.